This passage covers 15 T cell receptor beta chains from one sample sequenced in a study of blood T cell repertoires in COVID-19. Clones were read by immunoSEQ multiplex PCR, and TCRdb kept only the in-frame ones, dropping some. The sample holds over 200,000 clones, about 88% seen once. The sequencing sample was made of PBMCs or T cells enriched from blood (not recorded which). The source is a woman younger than 45 who had been exposed to COVID-19.

This chain uses TRBV5-1 with TRBJ1-6; tentatively, D is TRBD1 (6 bases). This CDR3 region has 15 residues. The germline V gene encodes CDR1 SGHRS and CDR2 YFSETQ. The V end was cut by 4 bases, the J end by 3 bases, with 11 bases between. CDR3 DNA: TGCGCCAGCAGCCCTGGGACACTCTATAATTCACCCCTCCACTTT. It specifies CASSPGTLYNSPLHF. The whole variable domain, filled in from reference TRBV5-1 and TRBJ1-6, reads KAGVTQTPRYLIKTRGQQVTLSCSPISGHRSVSWYQQTPGQGLQFLFEYFSETQRNKGNFPGRFSGRQFSNSRSEMNVSTLELGDSALYLCASSPGTLYNSPLHFGNGTRLTVT.

The genes are TRBV5-1 and TRBJ1-3; D perhaps matches TRBD1 (6 bases). V was cut by 1 base and J by 2 bases, with 7 bases left in between. The CDR3 has 14 residues. Germline-derived CDR1 and CDR2 are SGHRS and YFSETQ. The CDR3 DNA follows: TGCGCCAGCAGCTTGAAGGGGGCTGGAAACACCATATATTTT. This gives the protein CASSLKGAGNTIYF.

This chain joins TRBV5-8 and TRBJ2-7; unclear D gene. The CDR3 extends over 14 amino acids. Germline CDR1 and CDR2: SGHTS and YDEGEE. V dropped 0 bases and J dropped 3 bases, with 10 bases sitting between them. The CDR3 spells CASSLGQKSYEQYF. CDR3 bases: TGTGCCAGCAGCTTGGGGCAGAAAAGCTACGAGCAGTACTTC.

This clone was counted a single time. The V gene is TRBV27, the J gene TRBJ2-7, with D unresolved. The germline CDR1 and CDR2 sequences are MNHEY and SMNVEV (reference sequence). CDR3 length equals 15 residues. Trimming took 5 bases from V and 2 from J, leaving 16 bases between them. CDR3 amino acids: CASSPPPGRTYEQYF. The CDR3 DNA reads TGTGCCAGCAGTCCGCCACCGGGTCGGACCTACGAGCAGTACTTC.

J is TRBJ2-7 and V is TRBV18; 11 nucleotides line up with TRBD1. Looked up from germline, CDR1 is KGHSH and CDR2 is LQKENI. Trimming cost V 2 bases and J 2 bases; bases outside gene matches: 2. The CDR3 sequence is 15 residues long. The CDR3 region has the DNA TGTGCCAGCTCACCAGGACAGGGGGCTCCCTACGAGCAGTACTTC. It translates to CASSPGQGAPYEQYF.

The V gene is TRBV6-5, the J gene TRBJ1-1, with D hard to call. Trimming left V 8 bases short and J 0 bases short, with 10 bases between. This CDR3 contains 13 residues. Looked up from germline, CDR1 is MNHEY and CDR2 is SVGAGI. Written as DNA, the CDR3 is TGTGCCAGCGGAGACGTTATGAACACTGAAGCTTTCTTT. Translating it yields CASGDVMNTEAFF.

V and J are TRBV9 and TRBJ2-5; 8 bases fit TRBD2. Germline CDR1 SGDLS, CDR2 YYNGEE. Unmatched junction bases numbered 12, after V lost 3 bases and J lost 5 bases. The CDR3 length is 16 residues. The DNA for the CDR3 is TGTGCCAGCAGCGCCATCCCCAGCGGGGGCGGGGAGACCCAGTACTTC. Translated, it gives CASSAIPSGGGETQYF. Combining the CDR3 with reference TRBV9 and TRBJ2-5 gives the whole variable domain DSGVTQTPKHLITATGQRVTLRCSPRSGDLSVYWYQQSLDQGLQFLIQYYNGEERAKGNILERFSAQQFPDLHSELNLSSLELGDSALYFCASSAIPSGGGETQYFGPGTRLLVL.

J is TRBJ2-2 and V is TRBV29-1; tentative D call: TRBD2 (6 bases). Trimming stripped 6 bases from V and 4 bases from J, with 18 bases between. Germline CDR1 and CDR2: SQVTM and ANQGSEA. CDR3 length equals 15 residues. The CDR3 nucleotides read TGCAGCGTGATGCAGGGCGGGGTTGGCACCGGGGAGCTGTTTTTT. Translating it yields CSVMQGGVGTGELFF.

The rearrangement links TRBV29-1 to TRBJ2-3; TRBD2 is a possible D gene (5 bases). CDR3 size: 12 residues. V shed 3 bases and J shed 4 bases, with 8 bases lying between them. Germline CDR1 is SQVTM and CDR2 is ANQGSEA. The CDR3 is CSVEEEADTQYF. Here the CDR3 DNA reads TGCAGCGTTGAGGAGGAGGCAGATACGCAGTATTTT.

V gene TRBV5-1 combines with J gene TRBJ2-4, with 10 bases identical to TRBD2. The J segment lost 6 bases and the V segment lost 3 bases, leaving 3 bases of the junction unmatched. The CDR3 spans 14 residues. CDR1 and CDR2 from the germline V gene are SGHRS and YFSETQ. The CDR3 reads CASSSVAGGNIQYF. Written as DNA, the CDR3 is TGCGCCAGCAGCTCAGTAGCGGGGGGAAACATTCAGTACTTC.

The chain joins TRBV4-1 to TRBJ2-2, with TRBD2 matching 11 bases. V dropped 5 bases and J dropped 6; count of bases not matched to a gene: 2. The CDR3 spans 14 residues. The V gene's germline CDR1 is MGHRA and CDR2 YSYEKL. The CDR3 region has the DNA TGCGCCAGCAGCTTGGGACTAGCGGCCGGGGAGCTGTTTTTT. Its translation is CASSLGLAAGELFF.

The V and J genes are TRBV5-5 and TRBJ2-7; 7 bases are shared with TRBD1. The CDR3 has 14 residues. Germline values: CDR1 SGHKS, CDR2 YYEKEE (reference sequence). J gave up 2 bases and V 4 bases, and 6 bases lay outside the gene matches. The CDR3 region has the DNA TGTGCCAGCAGCCGGGACAGCGGTCCCTACGAGCAGTACTTC. Its protein is CASSRDSGPYEQYF.

The V and J genes are TRBV9 and TRBJ2-3, with TRBD2 identical over 9 bases. The CDR3 extends over 17 amino acids. V dropped 1 base and J dropped 2; count of bases not matched to a gene: 8. Germline assignment: CDR1 SGDLS and CDR2 YYNGEE. The CDR3 reads CASSVWGSGGSTDTQYF. The CDR3 coding sequence is TGTGCCAGCAGCGTATGGGGCAGCGGGGGGTCCACAGATACGCAGTATTTT.

CDR3 sequence: CASSSGVASLSTDTQYF. The DNA of the CDR3 is TGTGCCAGCAGCTCGGGAGTGGCTTCACTTAGCACAGATACGCAGTATTTT. The chain recombines TRBV14 with TRBJ2-3, with D possibly matching TRBD2 (6 bases). The CDR3 runs to 17 residues. V was clipped by 5 bases and J by 0 bases, with 18 bases between them. Germline CDR1 SGHDN, CDR2 FVKESK.

The chain recombines TRBV29-1 with TRBJ2-1; 11 bases are a match to TRBD2. The length of the CDR3 is 15 residues. Trimming removed 5 bases from V and 0 bases from J; junction bases left unmatched: 3. Germline V lookup: CDR1 SQVTM, CDR2 ANQGSEA. In DNA form, the CDR3 reads TGCAGCGTTTTAGCGGGGGGGTACTCCTACAATGAGCAGTTCTTC. Translated, it gives CSVLAGGYSYNEQFF.